The entry below gives a single TCR beta chain sequence along with its context. Germline V gives CDR1 DFQATT, CDR2 SNEGSKA (reference sequence). This CDR3 contains 14 residues. The V gene end was trimmed by 6 bases and the J gene end by 7 bases; junction bases not matched to a gene: 5. The record originates from a study of T cells in Graves' hyperthyroidism and ophthalmopathy. RNA transcripts gave rise to amplified TCR beta CDR3 regions. The primer set for the first-round RT-PCR of the TCR CDR3 was HTBI. MiXCR, applied by TCRdb to the multiplex PCR reads, yields one record per CDR3 protein. Of around 360,000 distinct CDR3 sequences listed, approximately 14% are singletons.

The specimen was blood. This clonotype was sampled from a woman aged 55-75 years with Graves' ophthalmopathy. V and J are TRBV20-1 and TRBJ2-3, with 15 bases aligning to TRBD2. The CDR3 spells CSARGTSGRYTQYF. The CDR3 region has the DNA TGCAGTGCCAGGGGGACTAGCGGGAGGTATACGCAGTATTTT.